These T cell receptor beta chains were read from a single sample in a study of tumor-infiltrating lymphocytes in oesophageal squamous cell carcinoma. TCRdb analysed the PCR reads with MiXCR anew, one entry per CDR3 protein. Seen here are about 15,000 distinct CDR3 sequences, 46% observed once, and the top ten hold around 44%. Sequencing was done on a sample of blood. Every receptor here comes from a male donor with esophageal squamous cell carcinoma. Both conserved end residues are part of each CDR3. Fields, in order: V gene, CDR3 length, D gene, J gene, clone size, CDR3 DNA, CDR3 protein. D genes are given only for firm matches. For some rows the clone size is stated as once, few or many, or as a class when expanded; others skip it.

>TRBV7-8|16|TRBD1|TRBJ2-3|large
TGTGCCAGCAGCCCAGGACAGGCGGCAACGACAGATACGCAGTATTTT
CASSPGQAATTDTQYF
>TRBV11-3|15|-|TRBJ2-3|once
TGTGCCAGCAGCCGCCAGGGTGCTAGCACAGATACGCAGTATTTT
CASSRQGASTDTQYF
>TRBV6-1|15|TRBD2|TRBJ2-1|-
TGTGCCAGCAGTGATGGCGGGAGGATCTACAATGAGCAGTTCTTC
CASSDGGRIYNEQFF
>TRBV7-3|13|-|TRBJ2-1|-
TGTGCCAGCGACAGACCTACCTACAATGAGCAGTTCTTC
CASDRPTYNEQFF
>TRBV28|18|TRBD2|TRBJ2-2|many
TGTGCCAGCAGTCCTCGCGCGGGGACTAGCGGAGTCACCGGGGAGCTGTTTTTT
CASSPRAGTSGVTGELFF
>TRBV6-1|15|-|TRBJ2-6|medium-sized
TGTGCCAGCAGTGCAGAGAGCTCTGGGGCCAACGTCCTGACTTTC
CASSAESSGANVLTF
>TRBV7-3|15|TRBD2|TRBJ2-1|few
TGTGCCAGCAGCTGGACTAGCGGGAGCTACAATGAGCAGTTCTTC
CASSWTSGSYNEQFF
>TRBV7-2|15|-|TRBJ2-5|-
TGTGCCAGCAGCTTTAACGGACAGCTTCAAGAGACCCAGTACTTC
CASSFNGQLQETQYF
>TRBV5-6|14|-|TRBJ2-5|many
TGTGCCAGCAGCTTGTGGGGGGGCGCAGAGACCCAGTACTTC
CASSLWGGAETQYF
>TRBV11-2|14|-|TRBJ2-1|-
TGTGCCAGCAGCTTAGGTCTCTGGGGGGATGAGCAGTTCTTC
CASSLGLWGDEQFF
>TRBV6-1|13|TRBD2|TRBJ2-1|-
TGTGCCAGTAGCGGGAGAGGCTACAATGAGCAGTTCTTC
CASSGRGYNEQFF
>TRBV6-1|13|TRBD1|TRBJ1-3|-
TGTGCCAGCAGTGAATCAGGGGGTGACACCATATATTTT
CASSESGGDTIYF
>TRBV11-3|13|-|TRBJ2-7|many
TGTGCCAGCACGCGGGCGGCCTACAATGAGCAGTACTTC
CASTRAAYNEQYF
>TRBV5-1|15|-|TRBJ2-7|many
TGCGCCAGCAGCCCCTCGGGACGGTCCCACTACGAGCAGTACTTC
CASSPSGRSHYEQYF
>TRBV6-1|12|-|TRBJ2-5|many
TGTGCCAGCAGCCGTGACCGGGAGACCCAGTACTTC
CASSRDRETQYF
>TRBV28|16|TRBD2|TRBJ2-1|-
TGTGCCAGCAGACCCTCTAGCGGTCTCGGTTACAATGAGCAGTTCTTC
CASRPSSGLGYNEQFF
>TRBV6-1|13|-|TRBJ2-1|-
TGTGCCAGCAAGCTACAGGGAGGGAATGAGCAGTTCTTC
CASKLQGGNEQFF
>TRBV10-2|14|TRBD2|TRBJ2-7|many
TGCGCCAGCAGAGGACTAGCGGTGGCTAGCGAGCAGTACTTC
CASRGLAVASEQYF
>TRBV5-6|13|-|TRBJ2-3|many
TGTGCCAGCAGCTTCCCCGGGACAGATACGCAGTATTTT
CASSFPGTDTQYF
>TRBV28|13|TRBD2|TRBJ2-5|-
TGTGCCAGCAGGCTAGGTAGCGGGGAGACCCAGTACTTC
CASRLGSGETQYF